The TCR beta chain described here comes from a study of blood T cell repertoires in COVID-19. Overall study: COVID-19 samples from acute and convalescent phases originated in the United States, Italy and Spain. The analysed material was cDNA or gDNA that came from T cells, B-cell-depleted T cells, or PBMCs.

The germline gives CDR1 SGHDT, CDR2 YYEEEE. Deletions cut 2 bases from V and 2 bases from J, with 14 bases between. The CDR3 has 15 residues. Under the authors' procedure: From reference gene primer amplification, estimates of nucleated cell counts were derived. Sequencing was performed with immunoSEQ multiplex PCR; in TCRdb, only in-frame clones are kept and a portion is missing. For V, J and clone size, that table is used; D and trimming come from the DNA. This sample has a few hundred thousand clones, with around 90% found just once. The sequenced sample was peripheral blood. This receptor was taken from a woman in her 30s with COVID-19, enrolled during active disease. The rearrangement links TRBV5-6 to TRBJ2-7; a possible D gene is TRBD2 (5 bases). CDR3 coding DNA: TGTGCCAGCAGCTTTGATTGGACTTCCACCTACGAGCAGTACTTC. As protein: CASSFDWTSTYEQYF.